The T cell receptor beta chain described here comes from a study of CD8 T cells in ankylosing spondylitis. General study points: Seemingly characteristic of ankylosing spondylitis blood was a TCR beta motif consisting of 7 or 8 highly homologous variants. Within matched ankylosing spondylitis synovial fluid, disease-linked clones were reportedly significantly enriched.

Scientists made TCR beta libraries using quantitative 5'-RACE with molecular barcodes. Via MiXCR, TCRdb re-called the 5' RACE reads, giving one row per CDR3 protein. The sample contains 700,000 to 1,000,000 distinct CDR3 sequences, over 9.5% of which appear only once. CDR3 length: 15 amino acids. Trimming took 5 bases from V and 3 from J; bases not matched to a gene: 9. Germline V gene data show CDR1 as MNHEY and CDR2 as SMNVEV (reference sequence). This clonotype was counted at least ten times. The antigen remains unidentified. J is TRBJ1-1 and V is TRBV27; 7 bases fit TRBD1. The specimen sequenced was blood, either unsorted or a sorted T cell fraction (not recorded which). The receptor comes from a male donor with ankylosing spondylitis. The CDR3 spells CASSPRQGWDTEAFF. The CDR3 coding sequence is TGTGCCAGCAGTCCGCGACAGGGTTGGGACACTGAAGCTTTCTTT.